The sequence of this T cell receptor beta chain was determined in a study of cytomegalovirus exposure and HLA in healthy donors listed by TCRdb under 2017. In the study overall: An earlier analysis of approximately 590 of the donors reported 250 to 300 Gb of sequence data and 117 million unique TCR beta sequences from some 180 million T cells. An early release covering roughly 600 HLA-typed donors comprised approximately 300 gigabases of sequencing data and 85 million or so unique TCR sequences. The genetic ancestry cluster associated with self-reported Caucasian donors included about four fifths of the 398 genotyped donors. The study was designed to test whether signatures of past pathogen exposure could be identified by cataloging public T cell receptors. The T cell repertoires of under 700 subjects were profiled by immunosequencing and related to cytomegalovirus serostatus. In addition to the first cohort of roughly 700 subjects, a separate validation cohort of about 120 different subjects was used. To predict cytomegalovirus infection status, the study combined high-throughput TCR immunosequencing, statistical association of individual TCRs with disease status, and machine learning. A later analysis re-analyzed previously published TCR beta repertoires from hundreds of donors and added high-resolution HLA genotyping to study TCR occurrence patterns. In the later analysis, no new phenotypic data were used to find candidate immune exposures; instead, reliance was placed on TCR beta sequences and their occurrence across donors. To decide whether each TCR beta V gene segment behaved as functional or pseudogenic, an earlier analysis of some 600 of the donors relied on high-throughput TCR beta sequencing. Donor age, sex, ethnicity and CMV serostatus were compiled together with the repertoire data. In a later genetic analysis, genome-wide SNP genotypes for about 55% of the roughly 700 donors were used, and that subset was treated as a discovery cohort. All discovery cohort repertoires had been generated on a single sequencing platform. Both class I and class II loci were covered by HLA typing, at four-digit resolution. The number of typed donors differed by locus: about 629-640 for A, B, C, DRB1 and DQB1; approximately 530 for DQA1; approximately 600 for DPA1; and roughly 450 for DPB1. Roughly five DR-DQ haplotypes were handled as single units for association and clustering, since linkage in the cohort was strong. Among around 400 genotyped donors of the cohort, an average of about 240,000 unique TCR beta nucleotide sequences was sequenced per donor, of which about 18% were non-productive.

The study at large found these results: According to a later analysis, TCR association rates differed among HLA loci, with DRB1 alleles showing the most associated TCRs and HLA-C alleles showing the fewest. V-gene and J-gene trimming of TCR beta chains was associated with a missense DCLRE1C variant in a later genetic analysis, and the association was replicated in an independent cohort. According to the authors, the approach could potentially be generalized to other disease states and immunological phenotypes. Because the 87-base-pair reads could not distinguish some IMGT-functional V segments, including TRBV6-2 and TRBV6-3, those segments were excluded. An earlier analysis of some 590 of the donors showed that most TCR beta V segments appeared in productive rearrangements either about 87% or about 30% of the time, which broadly matched IMGT annotations. Compared with equally common non-associated chains, HLA-associated TCR beta chains in a later analysis were more clonally expanded and had lower generation probabilities. Sequencing depth was assumed to be roughly uniform across donors in the presence/absence analyses, though that assumption may not hold. Some 16 rarely observed V segments, including chromosome 9 orphons, were excluded from the earlier analysis of 550 to 700 of the donors because counts were too low. A few of the identified cytomegalovirus-associated TCR beta chains were confirmed in vitro to be specific for cytomegalovirus antigens. A further reported finding was that TCR beta sequences accurately predicted the HLA-A and HLA-B alleles for most subjects in the first cohort. Assigning TCR associations to individual alleles was difficult when HLA alleles, especially DR and DQ, strongly co-occurred. Correlated functional status among segregating V segments might reflect linkage disequilibrium, but an unknown experimental factor could not be ruled out. In a later analysis, most CMV-associated TCR beta chains were found to appear HLA-restricted, with HLA associations seemingly driven largely by CMV exposure. Cytomegalovirus status was reported to be diagnosed by the classifier with high specificity and sensitivity in both the original and validation cohorts. At a false discovery rate of 0.05, a later analysis linked approximately 18,000 TCR beta sequences to specific HLA alleles. Because HLA typing was missing for some donors at each locus, association tests included only the typed subset. CMV serostatus was the only immune exposure information available for the cohort. A total of fewer than 200 TCR beta chains were listed by the study as associated with cytomegalovirus. In a later analysis, several top co-occurrence clusters were reported to appear linked to parvovirus B19, influenza, CMV and Epstein-Barr virus. In a later genetic analysis, fewer N-insertions in productive TCRs were reported among donors in an Asian-associated ancestry cluster than the approximately 710-donor mean. Only TCR beta chains were sequenced in this cohort, and the absence of alpha or paired-chain data limited detectable features. A cluster of highly shared sequence variants was judged likely to represent a technical artifact of the sequencing pipeline. While some public TCRs were present in many individuals, most TCR sequences turned up only very rarely across donors.

CDR1 and CDR2 were assigned from the germline V gene as MDHEN and SYDVKM. From the cysteine through the phenylalanine, the CDR3 covers 13 amino acids. Of the read, only the CDR3 DNA is kept; its 39 bases are in frame from base 1. V ends up 6 bases short and J 9 bases short, with an unmatched junction base count of 5. The cohort consisted of approximately 670 healthy bone marrow donors. All cohort members were sampled while nominally healthy, although unrecorded immune exposures were likely present. The donor tested CMV seropositive, placing the donor among the 290 or so seropositive members of the cohort. A peripheral blood sample was provided by each donor, and peripheral blood mononuclear cells were used for TCR beta sequencing. Genomic DNA extraction from the blood cell samples was performed with the Qiagen DNeasy Blood Extraction Kit. The receptor library was made with the immunoSEQ multiplex PCR assay. A mixture of 60 forward primers for TCR Vbeta segments and 13 reverse primers for TCR Jbeta segments was used in the multiplex PCR. The CDR3 region of rearranged TCR beta genes was amplified from genomic DNA by a multiplex PCR assay. Amplified TCR beta libraries were sequenced as 87-base-pair reads on the Illumina HiSeq System. The study's processing was this. Across the 500 to 700 repertoires, a later analysis counted approximately 83 million unique TCR beta chains, 9.5 million to 13 million of which were shared by at least two donors. Raw reads were error-corrected and collapsed into unique sequences by a nearest-neighbor algorithm in which closely related sequences were merged to remove PCR and sequencing errors. Alignment of CDR3 sequences to IMGT reference sequences was used to assign V, D and J gene segments. For a sequence to be retained, at least a six-nucleotide match to both a V gene segment and a J gene segment was required. Rearrangements were classified as productive when the CDR3 lacked stop codons and remained in frame with V and J, and all other rearrangements were classified as non-productive. Following IMGT convention, CDR3 was defined as the stretch from the second conserved V-encoded cysteine to the conserved J-encoded phenylalanine. The earlier analysis of fewer than 700 of the donors excluded sequences that lacked an unambiguous match to a single V gene segment. An earlier analysis of almost 600 of the donors classified V segments as functional when productive rearrangements were above 56.7% and as segregating when the standard deviation between donors was above 5%. A statistical classification framework was developed to diagnose cytomegalovirus status using the catalog of TCR beta chain sequences. In a later analysis, TCR nucleotide sequences were compared against IMGT/GENE-DB human TR gene sequences so that V and J genes could be assigned. A later analysis assigned CDR3 sequences and most-parsimonious VDJ recombination scenarios with the TCRdist pipeline. In a later analysis, each TCR beta chain was defined by its CDR3 amino acid sequence together with its V-gene family, and reads lacking a unique V-gene family were excluded. A later analysis removed several hundred highly shared, low-generation-probability nucleotide sequences to deal with suspected cross-contamination and a sequencing artifact. A later analysis calculated a clonal expansion index for each public chain from normalized within-repertoire ranks of inferred template counts. In a later analysis, generation probabilities were computed with a VDJ recombination model fitted to out-of-frame rearrangements, and the resulting probabilities were checked against IGoR. Hypergeometric tests were used in a later analysis to score TCR-TCR, TCR-HLA and TCR-CMV co-occurrence, with a repertoire-size bias correction applied to the TCR pairs. A later analysis estimated false discovery rates by permuting HLA or CMV assignments 20 times. In a later analysis, co-occurring TCRs were grouped using DBSCAN, and TCRdist sequence similarity was added for clustering within HLA-allele-positive subsets. For co-occurrence clustering, repertoires with fewer than 30,000 or more than 120,000 public chains were excluded, along with roughly 5 repertoires with anomalous nucleotide sharing. In TCRdb, the immuneACCESS table is reduced to in-frame sequences with V and J assigned. These tables do not hold every clone; where another copy was compared, an unresolved V gene accounts for under half, and the others remain unexplained. That table furnishes V, J and clone size, whereas the DNA furnished D and trimming. The sample contains approximately 150,000 clones, 83% of them found a single time. The ten largest make up around 4.3% of the sample.

As concerns this clone: Its antigen specificity is not known. Qualities for individual bases were not recorded, and no much larger clone is one base off.

The sample comprised PBMCs. The sequence is built from TRBV28 and TRBJ2-1, with 10 bases in between that match TRBD1. This receptor was taken from a man aged 45 to 65 in good health and CMV-seropositive. The DNA sequence is TGTGCCAGCAGAGGACAGGGGGTTCCTGAGCAGTTCTTC. Its coded protein is CASRGQGVPEQFF.